A selection of T cell receptor beta chains follows, all from one sample in a study of T cell responses to AZD1222 COVID-19 vaccine. The data were produced by immunoSEQ multiplex PCR, yet TCRdb's version contains in-frame clones alone and is incomplete. The data show 60,000 to 80,000 clones, about 87% seen once. The source material was peripheral blood, sampled on day 0 of AZD1222 vaccination. Source of these receptors: an adult in good health. CDR3s include the opening cysteine and the closing phenylalanine or tryptophan. A D gene is named only where the DNA matches it firmly. The size field is filled for only some rows; it gives once, few, many or a size class.

v_gene: TRBV19
abundance: few
j_gene: TRBJ1-4
d_gene: -
len: 14
CDR3aa: CASSGPRGREKLFF
CDR3nt: TGTGCCAGTAGTGGTCCCAGGGGAAGGGAAAAACTGTTTTTT

v_gene: TRBV25-1
abundance: -
j_gene: TRBJ1-6
d_gene: -
len: 16
CDR3aa: CASSEYGPGGNSPLHF
CDR3nt: TGTGCCAGCAGTGAATATGGACCCGGCGGGAATTCACCCCTCCACTTT

v_gene: TRBV3-1/TRBV3-2
abundance: -
j_gene: TRBJ2-2
d_gene: -
len: 17
CDR3aa: CASSQDWGQVNTGELFF
CDR3nt: TGTGCCAGCAGCCAAGATTGGGGGCAGGTGAACACCGGGGAGCTGTTTTTT

v_gene: TRBV6-5
abundance: -
j_gene: TRBJ2-5
d_gene: -
len: 15
CDR3aa: CASSQTRTHGETQYF
CDR3nt: TGTGCCAGCAGTCAAACCCGGACCCACGGGGAGACCCAGTACTTC

v_gene: TRBV19
abundance: -
j_gene: TRBJ1-1
d_gene: TRBD1
len: 20
CDR3aa: CASRPGQGMGRSGSNTEAFF
CDR3nt: TGTGCCAGCCGACCGGGACAGGGTATGGGACGCTCGGGCTCGAACACTGAAGCTTTCTTT

v_gene: TRBV7-9
abundance: -
j_gene: TRBJ2-2
d_gene: -
len: 15
CDR3aa: CASSAQGNGTGELFF
CDR3nt: TGTGCCAGCAGCGCTCAGGGGAATGGCACCGGGGAGCTGTTTTTT

v_gene: TRBV19
abundance: -
j_gene: TRBJ2-5
d_gene: -
len: 13
CDR3aa: CASSIGRGETQYF
CDR3nt: TGTGCCAGTAGTATAGGGAGGGGAGAGACCCAGTACTTC

v_gene: TRBV20-1
abundance: -
j_gene: TRBJ2-5
d_gene: -
len: 14
CDR3aa: CSASPATSWETQYF
CDR3nt: TGCAGTGCTAGTCCCGCTACTAGCTGGGAGACCCAGTACTTC

v_gene: TRBV19
abundance: -
j_gene: TRBJ1-3
d_gene: -
len: 14
CDR3aa: CASSQSGGGNTIYF
CDR3nt: TGTGCCAGTAGTCAATCGGGGGGAGGAAACACCATATATTTT

v_gene: TRBV14
abundance: -
j_gene: TRBJ1-1
d_gene: TRBD1
len: 15
CDR3aa: CASSPMTGGRTEAFF
CDR3nt: TGTGCCAGCAGCCCTATGACAGGGGGGAGGACTGAAGCTTTCTTT

v_gene: TRBV5-4
abundance: -
j_gene: TRBJ2-1
d_gene: -
len: 16
CDR3aa: CASSPGLSVSYNEQFF
CDR3nt: TGTGCCAGCAGCCCCGGGTTGAGCGTATCCTACAATGAGCAGTTCTTC

v_gene: TRBV2
abundance: -
j_gene: TRBJ1-5
d_gene: -
len: 14
CDR3aa: CASGEGQGDQPQHF
CDR3nt: TGTGCCAGCGGGGAGGGACAAGGGGATCAGCCCCAGCATTTT

v_gene: TRBV21-1
abundance: -
j_gene: TRBJ1-1
d_gene: -
len: 14
CDR3aa: CASSKRGPDTEAFF
CDR3nt: TGTGCCAGCAGCAAGCGAGGGCCGGACACTGAAGCTTTCTTT

v_gene: TRBV30
abundance: -
j_gene: TRBJ1-4
d_gene: TRBD1
len: 14
CDR3aa: CALARGQSNEKLFF
CDR3nt: TGTGCCCTGGCCCGGGGACAGAGTAATGAAAAACTGTTTTTT

v_gene: TRBV6-5
abundance: -
j_gene: TRBJ2-7
d_gene: -
len: 14
CDR3aa: CASSYSYGTYEQYF
CDR3nt: TGTGCCAGCAGTTACTCCTATGGAACCTACGAGCAGTACTTC

v_gene: TRBV7-2
abundance: -
j_gene: TRBJ1-5
d_gene: -
len: 14
CDR3aa: CASSLMMSNQPQHF
CDR3nt: TGTGCCAGCAGCCTTATGATGAGCAATCAGCCCCAGCATTTT

v_gene: TRBV3-1/TRBV3-2
abundance: -
j_gene: TRBJ2-4
d_gene: TRBD1
len: 16
CDR3aa: CASSHPSTGSKNIQYF
CDR3nt: TGTGCCAGCAGCCATCCTTCGACAGGGTCCAAAAACATTCAGTACTTC

v_gene: TRBV5-6
abundance: once
j_gene: TRBJ2-7
d_gene: -
len: 16
CDR3aa: CASSMTLSTISYEQYF
CDR3nt: TGTGCCAGCAGCATGACACTCTCAACGATCTCCTACGAGCAGTACTTC

v_gene: TRBV7-2
abundance: -
j_gene: TRBJ2-3
d_gene: -
len: 16
CDR3aa: CASSPASWVVQDTQYF
CDR3nt: TGTGCCAGCAGCCCCGCGAGTTGGGTGGTTCAAGATACGCAGTATTTT

v_gene: TRBV4-1
abundance: -
j_gene: TRBJ2-1
d_gene: TRBD2
len: 17
CDR3aa: CASSYQPGTSSKNEQFF
CDR3nt: TGCGCCAGCAGCTATCAACCCGGGACTAGCAGCAAGAATGAGCAGTTCTTC

v_gene: TRBV6-5
abundance: -
j_gene: TRBJ1-4
d_gene: -
len: 14
CDR3aa: CASRRTRGNEKLFF
CDR3nt: TGTGCCAGCAGACGGACAAGGGGAAATGAAAAACTGTTTTTT

v_gene: TRBV2
abundance: -
j_gene: TRBJ1-6
d_gene: -
len: 14
CDR3aa: CASNSDVINSPLHF
CDR3nt: TGTGCCAGCAATAGTGACGTCATAAATTCACCCCTCCACTTT

v_gene: TRBV12-3/TRBV12-4
abundance: -
j_gene: TRBJ1-1
d_gene: -
len: 13
CDR3aa: CASSTGSGTEAFF
CDR3nt: TGTGCCAGCAGTACAGGGTCGGGCACTGAAGCTTTCTTT

v_gene: TRBV2
abundance: -
j_gene: TRBJ1-6
d_gene: -
len: 14
CDR3aa: CASSDSSYNSPLHF
CDR3nt: TGTGCCAGCAGTGACTCGTCCTATAATTCACCCCTCCACTTT

v_gene: TRBV18
abundance: -
j_gene: TRBJ1-1
d_gene: TRBD1
len: 15
CDR3aa: CASSLRTGTNTEAFF
CDR3nt: TGTGCCAGCTCACTTCGGACAGGGACGAACACTGAAGCTTTCTTT

v_gene: TRBV7-9
abundance: -
j_gene: TRBJ1-1
d_gene: -
len: 13
CDR3aa: CASRTTGNTEAFF
CDR3nt: TGTGCCAGCAGAACTACAGGGAACACTGAAGCTTTCTTT

v_gene: TRBV3-1/TRBV3-2
abundance: -
j_gene: TRBJ1-2
d_gene: TRBD1
len: 15
CDR3aa: CASSHSGDRGLGYTF
CDR3nt: TGTGCCAGCAGCCATTCCGGGGACAGGGGGCTAGGCTACACCTTC